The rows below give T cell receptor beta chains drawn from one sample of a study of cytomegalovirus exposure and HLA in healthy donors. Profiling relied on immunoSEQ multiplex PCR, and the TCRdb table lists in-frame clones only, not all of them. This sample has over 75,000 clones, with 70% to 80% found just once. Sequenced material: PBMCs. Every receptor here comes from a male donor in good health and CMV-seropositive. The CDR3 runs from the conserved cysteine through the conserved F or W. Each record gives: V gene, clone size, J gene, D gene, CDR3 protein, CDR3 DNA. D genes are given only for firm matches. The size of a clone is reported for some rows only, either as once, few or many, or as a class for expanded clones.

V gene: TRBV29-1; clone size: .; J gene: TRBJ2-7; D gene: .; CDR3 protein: CSVEVGPLYEQYF; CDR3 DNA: TGCAGCGTTGAAGTTGGGCCTTTGTACGAGCAGTACTTC
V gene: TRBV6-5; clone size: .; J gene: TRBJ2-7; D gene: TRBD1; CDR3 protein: CASSGTGGIYEQYF; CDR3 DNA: TGTGCCAGCAGTGGGACAGGGGGCATATACGAGCAGTACTTC
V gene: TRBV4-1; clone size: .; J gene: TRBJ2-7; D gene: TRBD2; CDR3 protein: CASSHGLAGHYEQYF; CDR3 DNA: TGCGCCAGCAGCCACGGACTAGCGGGGCACTACGAGCAGTACTTC
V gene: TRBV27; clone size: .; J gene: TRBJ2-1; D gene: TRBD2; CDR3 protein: CASTPTSGGHNEQFF; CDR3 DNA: TGTGCCAGCACCCCAACTAGCGGGGGTCACAATGAGCAGTTCTTC
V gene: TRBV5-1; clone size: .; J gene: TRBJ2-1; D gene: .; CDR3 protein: CASSSRITGSEWNEQFF; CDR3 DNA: TGCGCCAGCAGCTCACGGATTACAGGTTCCGAATGGAATGAGCAGTTCTTC
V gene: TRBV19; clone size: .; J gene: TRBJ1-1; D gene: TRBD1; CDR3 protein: CASSRQGLNTEAFF; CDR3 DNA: TGTGCCAGTAGCCGACAGGGATTGAACACTGAAGCTTTCTTT
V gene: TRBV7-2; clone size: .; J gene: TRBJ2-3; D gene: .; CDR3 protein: CASSLAMGGALDTQYF; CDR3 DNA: TGTGCCAGCAGCTTAGCGATGGGGGGGGCCCTAGATACGCAGTATTTT
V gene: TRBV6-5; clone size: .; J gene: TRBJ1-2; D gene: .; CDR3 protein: CASSGGTASYGYTF; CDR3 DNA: TGTGCCAGCAGTGGGGGGACCGCTTCCTATGGCTACACCTTC
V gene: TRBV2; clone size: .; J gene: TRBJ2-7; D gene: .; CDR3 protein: CASRVDWSYEQYF; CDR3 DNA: TGTGCCAGCAGGGTCGACTGGTCCTACGAGCAGTACTTC
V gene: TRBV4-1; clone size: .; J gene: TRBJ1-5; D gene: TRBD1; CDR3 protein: CASSQDWTGFQPQHF; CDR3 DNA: TGCGCCAGCAGCCAAGACTGGACAGGGTTTCAGCCCCAGCATTTT
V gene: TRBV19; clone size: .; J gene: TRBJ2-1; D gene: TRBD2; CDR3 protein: CASRWDSGGGLNEQFF; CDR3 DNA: TGTGCCAGTAGATGGGATAGCGGGGGGGGCCTCAATGAGCAGTTCTTC
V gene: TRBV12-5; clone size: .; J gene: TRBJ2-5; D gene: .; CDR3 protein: CASRMGGKRIEETQYF; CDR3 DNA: TGTGCTAGTAGGATGGGTGGCAAGCGGATAGAGGAGACCCAGTACTTC
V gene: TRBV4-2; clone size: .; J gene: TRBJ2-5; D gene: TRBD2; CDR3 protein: CASSQEGSSGGRETQYF; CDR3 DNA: TGTGCCAGCAGCCAAGAAGGATCTAGCGGGGGGAGGGAGACCCAGTACTTC
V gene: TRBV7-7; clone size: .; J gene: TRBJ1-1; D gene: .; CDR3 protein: CASSWREDTEAFF; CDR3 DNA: TGTGCTAGCAGCTGGCGGGAGGACACTGAAGCTTTCTTT
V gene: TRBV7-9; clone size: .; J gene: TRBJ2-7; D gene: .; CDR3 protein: CASSTTSNSLQYF; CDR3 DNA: TGTGCCAGCAGCACTACTTCTAACTCCCTGCAGTACTTC
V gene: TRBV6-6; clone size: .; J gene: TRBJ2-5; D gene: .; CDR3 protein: CASSYSAGAGETQYF; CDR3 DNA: TGTGCCAGCAGTTACTCGGCGGGGGCAGGCGAGACCCAGTACTTC
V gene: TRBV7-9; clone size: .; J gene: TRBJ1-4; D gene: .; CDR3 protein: CASSRRGQDEKLFF; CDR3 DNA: TGTGCCAGCAGCCGGCGGGGGCAGGATGAAAAACTGTTTTTT
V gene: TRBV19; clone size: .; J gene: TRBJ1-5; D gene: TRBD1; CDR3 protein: CASSTGQGRQPQHF; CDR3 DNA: TGTGCCAGTAGTACCGGACAGGGGAGACAGCCCCAGCATTTT
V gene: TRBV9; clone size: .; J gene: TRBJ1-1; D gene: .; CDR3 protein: CASSASTESAEAFF; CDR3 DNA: TGTGCCAGCAGCGCCTCGACAGAGAGCGCTGAAGCTTTCTTT
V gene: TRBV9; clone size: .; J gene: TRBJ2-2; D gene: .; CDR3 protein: CASSVGQSNTGELFF; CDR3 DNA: TGTGCCAGCAGCGTAGGGCAGTCGAACACCGGGGAGCTGTTTTTT
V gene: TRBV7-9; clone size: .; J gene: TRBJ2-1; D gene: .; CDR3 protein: CASSSGGEQFF; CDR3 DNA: TGTGCCAGCAGCTCGGGTGGTGAGCAGTTCTTC
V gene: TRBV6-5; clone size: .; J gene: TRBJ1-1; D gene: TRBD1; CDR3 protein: CASRDSGGYETEAFF; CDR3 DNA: TGTGCCAGCAGGGATTCAGGGGGTTATGAGACTGAAGCTTTCTTT
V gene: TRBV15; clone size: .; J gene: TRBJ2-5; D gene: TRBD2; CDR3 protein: CATSGGTSGNQETQYF; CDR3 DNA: TGTGCCACCAGCGGGGGGACTAGCGGAAACCAAGAGACCCAGTACTTC
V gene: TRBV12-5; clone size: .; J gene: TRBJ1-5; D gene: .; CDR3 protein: CASGYSSGGPQHF; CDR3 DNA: TGTGCTAGTGGTTACTCCTCGGGAGGGCCCCAGCATTTT
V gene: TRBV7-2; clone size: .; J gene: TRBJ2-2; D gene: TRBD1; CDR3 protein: CASSNGDRGVTGELFF; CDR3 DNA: TGTGCCAGCAGCAACGGGGACAGGGGGGTCACCGGGGAGCTGTTTTTT
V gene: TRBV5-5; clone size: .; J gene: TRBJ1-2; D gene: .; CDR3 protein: CASSLGIVGVGNYGYTF; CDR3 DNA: TGTGCCAGCAGCTTGGGGATCGTCGGGGTGGGTAACTATGGCTACACCTTC
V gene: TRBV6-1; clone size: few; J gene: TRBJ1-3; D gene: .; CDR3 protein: CASSEAGGAGNTIYF; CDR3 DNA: TGTGCCAGCAGTGAGGCGGGAGGTGCCGGAAACACCATATATTTT
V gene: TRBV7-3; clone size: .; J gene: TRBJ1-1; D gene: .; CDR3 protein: CASSLTGGANTEAFF; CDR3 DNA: TGTGCCAGCAGCTTAACCGGGGGGGCGAACACTGAAGCTTTCTTT
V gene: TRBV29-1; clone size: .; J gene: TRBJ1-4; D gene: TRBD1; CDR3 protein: CSVVGGQGAEKLFF; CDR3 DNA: TGCAGCGTTGTGGGGGGACAGGGGGCAGAAAAACTGTTTTTT
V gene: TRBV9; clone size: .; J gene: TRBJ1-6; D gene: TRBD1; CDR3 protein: CASSDQGVMIESPLHF; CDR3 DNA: TGTGCCAGCAGCGACCAGGGGGTAATGATCGAGTCACCCCTCCACTTT
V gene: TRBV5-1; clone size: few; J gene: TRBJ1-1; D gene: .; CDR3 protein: CASSLRVNTEAFF; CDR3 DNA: TGCGCCAGCAGCTTACGGGTGAACACTGAAGCTTTCTTT
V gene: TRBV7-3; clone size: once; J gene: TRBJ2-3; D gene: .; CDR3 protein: CASSPTGVGTDTQYF; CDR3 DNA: TGTGCCAGCAGCCCCACCGGGGTAGGCACAGATACGCAGTATTTT
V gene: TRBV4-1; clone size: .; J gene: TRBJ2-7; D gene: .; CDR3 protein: CASSLPGLLQGEQYF; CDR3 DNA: TGCGCCAGCAGCCTACCGGGACTCCTCCAAGGGGAGCAGTACTTC
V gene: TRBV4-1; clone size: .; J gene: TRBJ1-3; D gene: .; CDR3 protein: CASSQDWGRSSGNTIYF; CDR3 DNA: TGCGCCAGCAGCCAAGACTGGGGCAGGAGCTCTGGAAACACCATATATTTT
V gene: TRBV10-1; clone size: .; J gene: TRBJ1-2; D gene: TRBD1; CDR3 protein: CASSDWTGGGYTF; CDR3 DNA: TGCGCCAGCAGTGACTGGACAGGGGGTGGCTACACCTTC
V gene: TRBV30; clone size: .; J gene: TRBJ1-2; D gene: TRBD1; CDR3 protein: CAWSLGEQGTLFNYGYTF; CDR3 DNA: TGTGCCTGGAGTTTGGGAGAACAGGGGACCCTTTTTAACTATGGCTACACCTTC
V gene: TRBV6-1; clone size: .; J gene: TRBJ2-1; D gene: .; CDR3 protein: CASPGRTDYNEQFF; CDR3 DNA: TGTGCCAGCCCGGGCCGGACTGACTACAATGAGCAGTTCTTC
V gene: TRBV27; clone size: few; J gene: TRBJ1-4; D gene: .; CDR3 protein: CASSRGGEKLFF; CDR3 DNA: TGTGCCAGCAGCAGGGGTGGTGAAAAACTGTTTTTT
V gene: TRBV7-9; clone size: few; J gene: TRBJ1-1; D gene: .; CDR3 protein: CASSDTGTLRRKNTEAFF; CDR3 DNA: TGTGCCAGCAGCGATACCGGGACACTTCGTCGAAAGAACACTGAAGCTTTCTTT
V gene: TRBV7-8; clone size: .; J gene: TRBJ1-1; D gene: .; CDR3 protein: CASTLGGTRYTEAFF; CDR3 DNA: TGTGCCAGCACCTTGGGGGGGACCCGCTACACTGAAGCTTTCTTT
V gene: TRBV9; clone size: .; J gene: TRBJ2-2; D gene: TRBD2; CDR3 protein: CASSVATSGGPGELFF; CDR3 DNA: TGTGCCAGCAGCGTAGCTACGTCGGGGGGGCCCGGGGAGCTGTTTTTT
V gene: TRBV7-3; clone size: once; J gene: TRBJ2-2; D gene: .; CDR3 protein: CASSLRTGVDTGELFF; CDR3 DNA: TGTGCCAGCAGCCTTCGGACGGGAGTGGACACCGGGGAGCTGTTTTTT
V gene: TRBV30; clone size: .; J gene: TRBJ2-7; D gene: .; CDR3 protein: CAWSVPGSPYEQYF; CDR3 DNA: TGTGCCTGGAGTGTACCCGGTTCTCCCTACGAGCAGTACTTC
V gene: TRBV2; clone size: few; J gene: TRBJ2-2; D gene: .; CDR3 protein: CATRSRDIGTGELFF; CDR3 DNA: TGTGCCACCCGTTCCCGGGACATAGGCACCGGGGAGCTGTTTTTT
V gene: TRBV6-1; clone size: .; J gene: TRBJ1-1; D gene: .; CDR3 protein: CASSGQGGNTEAFF; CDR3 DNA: TGTGCCAGCAGTGGGCAGGGAGGGAACACTGAAGCTTTCTTT
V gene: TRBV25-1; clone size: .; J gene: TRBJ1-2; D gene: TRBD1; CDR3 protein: CASSEGGRGPRGYTF; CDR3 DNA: TGTGCCAGCAGTGAAGGCGGCAGGGGGCCTAGGGGCTACACCTTC
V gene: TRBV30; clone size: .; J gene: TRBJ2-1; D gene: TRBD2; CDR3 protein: CAWASGGYNEQFF; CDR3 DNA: TGTGCTTGGGCCTCGGGGGGGTACAATGAGCAGTTCTTC
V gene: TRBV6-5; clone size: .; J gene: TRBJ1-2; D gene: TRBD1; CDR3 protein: CASSGGTGSVRGYTF; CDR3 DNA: TGTGCCAGCAGTGGGGGGACAGGGAGTGTTCGCGGCTACACCTTC
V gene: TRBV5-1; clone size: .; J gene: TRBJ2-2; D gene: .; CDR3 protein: CASSERTDNTGELFF; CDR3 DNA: TGCGCCAGCAGCGAAAGGACTGACAACACCGGGGAGCTGTTTTTT
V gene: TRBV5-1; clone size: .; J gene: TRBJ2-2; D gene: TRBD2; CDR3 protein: CASSLQAGHPGELFF; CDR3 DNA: TGCGCCAGCAGCTTGCAAGCGGGGCACCCCGGGGAGCTGTTTTTT
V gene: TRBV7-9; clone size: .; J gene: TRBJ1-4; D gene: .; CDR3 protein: CSSSLPLGRVNEKLFF; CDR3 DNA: TGTTCCAGCAGCCTTCCTTTAGGCAGGGTAAATGAAAAACTGTTTTTT
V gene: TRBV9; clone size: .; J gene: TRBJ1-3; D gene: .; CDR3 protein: CASSPGAVSGNTIYF; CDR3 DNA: TGTGCCAGCAGTCCAGGGGCTGTCTCTGGAAACACCATATATTTT
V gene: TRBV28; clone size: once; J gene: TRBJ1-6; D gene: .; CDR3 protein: CASSLRGSYNSPLHF; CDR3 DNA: TGTGCCAGCAGCCTCAGGGGTTCCTATAATTCACCCCTCCACTTT
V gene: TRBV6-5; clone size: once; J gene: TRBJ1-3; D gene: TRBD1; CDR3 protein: CASSKTGNFGNTIYF; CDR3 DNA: TGTGCCAGCAGTAAGACAGGGAACTTTGGAAACACCATATATTTT
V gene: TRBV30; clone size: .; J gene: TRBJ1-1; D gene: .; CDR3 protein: CAWSAGGSNTEAFF; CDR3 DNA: TGTGCCTGGAGTGCTGGAGGCAGTAACACTGAAGCTTTCTTT
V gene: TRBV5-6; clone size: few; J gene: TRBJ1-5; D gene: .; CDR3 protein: CASSLTGQPQHF; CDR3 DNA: TGTGCCAGCAGCCTTACAGGTCAGCCCCAGCATTTT
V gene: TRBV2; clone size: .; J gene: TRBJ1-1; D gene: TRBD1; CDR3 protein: CASRRDRGNTEAFF; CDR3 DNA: TGTGCCAGCAGGCGGGACAGGGGGAACACTGAAGCTTTCTTT